This TCR beta chain was sequenced for a study of long-term antiretroviral therapy in people with HIV. Per germline, CDR1 SGHNT and CDR2 YENEEA. V was shortened by 6 bases and J by 6 bases, with 15 bases between the two germline ends. The length of the CDR3 is 13 residues. Comment on this clone: What it recognizes is unknown.

Broader study findings: Clonal populations expanded prior to ART predominated within the repertoire at all time points.

Running of the v3.0 immunoSEQ assay took place at survey level. Libraries were prepared by immunoSEQ multiplex PCR; TCRdb keeps only in-frame clonotypes and omits some of them. The sample holds some 21,000 clones, roughly four fifths seen once. The rearrangement joins TRBV11-3 to TRBJ2-7; the D gene is possibly TRBD2 (5 bases). The source is a woman between 40 and 50 years old with HIV. The sequences come from unsorted PBMCs, collected approximately 1.8 years before starting antiretroviral therapy. The CDR3 region is CASSLAAGGEQYF. The CDR3 nucleotides are TGTGCCAGCAGTTTGGCGGCCGGAGGCGAGCAGTACTTC.